This T cell receptor (beta chain) is from a study of blood T cell repertoires in COVID-19 (dated by TCRdb to the early 2020s). Broadly, across the study: Samples from collaborators originated in the United States, Italy and Spain and spanned both the acute and convalescent phases of COVID-19. The material from the prospective study consisted of cDNA or gDNA derived from T cells, B-cell-depleted T cells, or PBMCs. Subjects who had been exposed to COVID-19, were actively infected with it, or had recovered from it provided the deeply sampled blood TCRbeta repertoires that made up the dataset. The repertoires were made available in a free public database intended to serve as a resource for research on the immune response to SARS-CoV-2. The samples were drawn from two sources: the first 160 participants of the ongoing ImmuneRACE study, and 1,000 to 1,500 subjects contributed by 6 global collaborators. A de-identified subject ID, COVID-19 status, age in years and sex were almost always included in the sample metadata. Where HLA class I and class II types were available, the types were taken from metadata supplied by the sample provider, not from assay-based typing. Results the study describes overall, beyond this receptor: Clinical and demographic metadata were provided uncurated, with the amount varying by source and participant.

Note on this clone: It has no known antigen specificity. Qualities for individual bases were not recorded, and no much larger clone is one base off.

The germline V gene (reference sequence) provides CDR1 MNHEY and CDR2 SMNVEV. For this chain, trimming is 4 bases at the V end and 5 bases at the J end, and the number of junction bases without a gene match is 29. Spanning cysteine to phenylalanine, the CDR3 consists of 22 amino acids. Just the 66-base CDR3 DNA is kept, in frame starting at base 1. TCRbeta CDR3 regions were amplified from genomic DNA using the immunoSEQ Assay, a bias-controlled multiplex PCR. Per the original workflow: The number of nucleated cells in each sample was estimated by amplification of reference gene primers within the assay. To quantify the absolute abundance of each unique TCRbeta CDR3 rearrangement, sequence reads were collapsed and filtered. Productive Simpson clonality was computed per sample as the square root of Simpson's diversity index over productive rearrangements. As stored in TCRdb, this immuneACCESS dataset retains in-frame rearrangements with V and J assigned. A fraction of the clones does not appear; measured against another copy, unresolved V genes explain less than half of the discrepancy, and the remainder lacks a known reason. V and J calls plus clone size are reproduced from that table; the DNA served to infer D and trimming. The sample profile shows about 160,000 clones; roughly 80% of them were found once. The top ten constitute 2.5% to 3.5% of the sample.

The collaborating institutions used their own protocols to collect whole blood in K2EDTA tubes. Collaborator samples were shipped for TCRbeta analysis as frozen whole blood, isolated PBMCs, or DNA extracted from either sample type. Material for sequencing was peripheral blood. This chain is built from TRBV27 and TRBJ1-2, and TRBD1 matches 9 of the central bases. The origin of this receptor is a man in his sixties or seventies with acute or convalescent COVID-19. The CDR3 is CASSSTLNRDRDSRTVNYGYTF. The DNA reads as follows: TGTGCCAGCAGTTCAACACTTAACCGGGACAGGGATTCACGGACCGTTAATTATGGCTACACCTTC.